This T cell receptor (beta chain) comes out of a study of regulatory T cells in long-lasting Graves disease. Overall study: A definition of persistent Graves' disease required over 5 years of antithyroid drugs plus positive TSH receptor antibodies.

In building TCR beta libraries, iRepertoire HTBI primers were used together with Arm-PCR of CDR3 regions. Source study methods: Taken together, the samples had roughly 56 TRBV and around 14 TRBJ segments identified. One entry per CDR3 protein results from TCRdb running MiXCR on the multiplex PCR reads. The V and J calls come from TCRdb's annotation, not from the publication. The sample yields about 470,000 distinct CDR3 sequences, under 25% seen once. Time point described: persistent/refractory GD, antithyroid drugs over 5 years with positive TRAb. TCR sequences were obtained from RNA taken from PBMCs. Overall study findings and caveats: Whereas 966 public clonotypes were shared by new patients, persistent patients shared more, at about 2,500. Possibly, accuracy suffered from the small sample size.

This clonotype was seen many times. No antigen is known for it. The starting material was peripheral blood mononuclear cells (PBMCs), obtained when the disease was refractory, from a patient treated with antithyroid drugs. This sequence originates from a female donor with Graves disease.

The CDR3 coding sequence is TGTGCCAGCACTTGGGGGGGTGAGCAGTTCTTC. Encoded protein: CASTWGGEQFF. The V and J genes are TRBV27 and TRBJ2-1; 7 bases align to TRBD2. CDR1 is MNHEY and CDR2 is SMNVEV in the germline V gene (reference sequence). V was clipped by 7 bases and J by 9 bases; unmatched bases: 3. This CDR3 region has 11 residues.